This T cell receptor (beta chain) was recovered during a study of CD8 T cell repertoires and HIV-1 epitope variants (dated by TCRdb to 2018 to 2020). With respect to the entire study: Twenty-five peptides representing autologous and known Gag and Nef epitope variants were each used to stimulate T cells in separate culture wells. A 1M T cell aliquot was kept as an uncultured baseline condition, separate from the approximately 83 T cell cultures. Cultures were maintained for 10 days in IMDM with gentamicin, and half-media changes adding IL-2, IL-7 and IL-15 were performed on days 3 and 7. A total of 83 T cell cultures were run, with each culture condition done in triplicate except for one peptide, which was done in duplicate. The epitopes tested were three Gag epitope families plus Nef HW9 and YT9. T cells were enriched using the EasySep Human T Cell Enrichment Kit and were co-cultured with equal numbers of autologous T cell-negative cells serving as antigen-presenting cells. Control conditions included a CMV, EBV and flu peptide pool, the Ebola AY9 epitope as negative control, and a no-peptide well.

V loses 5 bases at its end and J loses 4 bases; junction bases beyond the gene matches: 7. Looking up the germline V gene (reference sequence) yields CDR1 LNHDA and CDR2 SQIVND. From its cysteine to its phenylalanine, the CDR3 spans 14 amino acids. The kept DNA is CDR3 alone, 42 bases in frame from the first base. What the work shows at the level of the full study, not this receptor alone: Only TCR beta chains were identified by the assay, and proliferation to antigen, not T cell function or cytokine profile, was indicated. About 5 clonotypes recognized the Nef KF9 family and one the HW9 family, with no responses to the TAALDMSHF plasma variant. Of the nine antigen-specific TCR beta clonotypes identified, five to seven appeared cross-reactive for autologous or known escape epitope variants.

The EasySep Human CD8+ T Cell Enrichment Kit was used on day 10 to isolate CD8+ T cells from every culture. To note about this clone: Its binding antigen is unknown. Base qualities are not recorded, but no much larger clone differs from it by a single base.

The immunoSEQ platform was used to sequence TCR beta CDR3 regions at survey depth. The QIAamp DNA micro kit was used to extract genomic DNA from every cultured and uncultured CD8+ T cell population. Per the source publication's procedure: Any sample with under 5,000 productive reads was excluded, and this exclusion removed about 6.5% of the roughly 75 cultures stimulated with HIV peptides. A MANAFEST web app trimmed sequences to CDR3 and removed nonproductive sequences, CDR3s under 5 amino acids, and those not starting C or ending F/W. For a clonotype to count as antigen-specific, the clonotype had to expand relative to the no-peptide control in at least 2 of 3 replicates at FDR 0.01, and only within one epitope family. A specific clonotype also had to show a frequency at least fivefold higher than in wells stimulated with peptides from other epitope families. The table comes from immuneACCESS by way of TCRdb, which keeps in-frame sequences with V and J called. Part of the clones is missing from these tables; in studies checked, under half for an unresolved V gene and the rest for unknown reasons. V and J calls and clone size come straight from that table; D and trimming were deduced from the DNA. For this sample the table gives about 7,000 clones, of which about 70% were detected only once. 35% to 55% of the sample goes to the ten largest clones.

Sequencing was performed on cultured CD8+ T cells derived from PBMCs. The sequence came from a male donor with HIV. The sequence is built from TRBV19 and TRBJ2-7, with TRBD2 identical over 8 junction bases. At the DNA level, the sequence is TGTGCCAGTAGTTTTGCGAGCGGGAGTTACGAGCAGTACTTC. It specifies CASSFASGSYEQYF.